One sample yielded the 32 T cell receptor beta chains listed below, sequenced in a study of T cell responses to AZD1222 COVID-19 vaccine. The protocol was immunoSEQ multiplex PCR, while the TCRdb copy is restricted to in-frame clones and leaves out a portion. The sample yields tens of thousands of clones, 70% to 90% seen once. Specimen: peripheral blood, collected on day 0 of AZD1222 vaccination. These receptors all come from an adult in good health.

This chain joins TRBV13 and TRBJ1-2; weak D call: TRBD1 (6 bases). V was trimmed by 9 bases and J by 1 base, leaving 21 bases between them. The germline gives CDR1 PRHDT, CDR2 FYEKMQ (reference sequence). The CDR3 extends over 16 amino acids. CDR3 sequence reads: CASGGPGRTINYGYTF. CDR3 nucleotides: TGTGCCAGTGGGGGGCCGGGCAGGACTATTAACTATGGCTACACCTTC.

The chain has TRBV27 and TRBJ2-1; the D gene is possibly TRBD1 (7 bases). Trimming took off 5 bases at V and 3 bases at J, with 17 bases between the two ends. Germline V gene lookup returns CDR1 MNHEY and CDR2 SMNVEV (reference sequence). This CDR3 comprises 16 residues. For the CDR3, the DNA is TGTGCCAGCAGTACCCCGCGGGACAGAAACTACAATGAGCAGTTCTTC. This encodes CASSTPRDRNYNEQFF.

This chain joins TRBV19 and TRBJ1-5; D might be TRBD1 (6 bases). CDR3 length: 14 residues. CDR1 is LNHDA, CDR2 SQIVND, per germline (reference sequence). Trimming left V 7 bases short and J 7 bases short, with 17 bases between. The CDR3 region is CASMVGGAKQPQHF. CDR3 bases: TGTGCCAGTATGGTTGGGGGGGCGAAACAGCCCCAGCATTTT.

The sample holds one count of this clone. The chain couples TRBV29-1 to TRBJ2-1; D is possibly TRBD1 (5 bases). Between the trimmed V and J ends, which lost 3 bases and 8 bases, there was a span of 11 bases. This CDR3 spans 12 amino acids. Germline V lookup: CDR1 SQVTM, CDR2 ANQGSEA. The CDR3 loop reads CSVDSTGDEQFF. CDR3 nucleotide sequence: TGCAGCGTTGACAGCACAGGTGATGAGCAGTTCTTC.

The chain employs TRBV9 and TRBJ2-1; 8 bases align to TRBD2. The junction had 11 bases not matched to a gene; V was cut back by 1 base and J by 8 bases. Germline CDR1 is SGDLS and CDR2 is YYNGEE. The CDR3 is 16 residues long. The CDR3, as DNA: TGTGCCAGCAGCGTACCTTCAGCGGGGGCAGGTGATGAGCAGTTCTTC. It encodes CASSVPSAGAGDEQFF.

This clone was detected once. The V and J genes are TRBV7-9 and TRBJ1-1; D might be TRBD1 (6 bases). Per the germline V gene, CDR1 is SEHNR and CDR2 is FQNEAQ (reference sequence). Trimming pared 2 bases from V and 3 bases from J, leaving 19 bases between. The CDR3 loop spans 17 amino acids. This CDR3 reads CASSLTDRPPGDTEAFF. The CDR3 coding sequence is TGTGCCAGCAGCTTAACTGACAGGCCCCCTGGGGACACTGAAGCTTTCTTT.

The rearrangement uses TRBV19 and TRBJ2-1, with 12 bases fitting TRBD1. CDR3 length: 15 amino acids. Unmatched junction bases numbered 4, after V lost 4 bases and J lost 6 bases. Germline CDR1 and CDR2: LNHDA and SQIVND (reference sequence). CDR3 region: CASSTGTGGFNEQFF. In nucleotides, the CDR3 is TGTGCCAGTAGTACCGGGACAGGGGGCTTCAATGAGCAGTTCTTC.

The chain's CDR3 is CASSGGTSQSTPSSYNEQFF. DNA for the CDR3: TGTGCCAGCAGCGGAGGCACTAGCCAGTCTACCCCTAGCTCCTACAATGAGCAGTTCTTC. The genes are TRBV9 and TRBJ2-1, with a tentative D call TRBD2 (6 bases). The germline CDR1 and CDR2 sequences are SGDLS and YYNGEE. This CDR3 spans 20 amino acids. V lost 3 bases and J lost 0, with 25 bases in between.

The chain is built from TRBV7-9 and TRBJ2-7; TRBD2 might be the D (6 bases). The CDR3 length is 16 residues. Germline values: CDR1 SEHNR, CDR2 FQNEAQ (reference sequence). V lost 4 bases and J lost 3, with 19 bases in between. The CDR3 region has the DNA TGTGCCAGCAGCTCACCTTCAGATCGGGGGTACTACGAGCAGTACTTC. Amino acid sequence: CASSSPSDRGYYEQYF.

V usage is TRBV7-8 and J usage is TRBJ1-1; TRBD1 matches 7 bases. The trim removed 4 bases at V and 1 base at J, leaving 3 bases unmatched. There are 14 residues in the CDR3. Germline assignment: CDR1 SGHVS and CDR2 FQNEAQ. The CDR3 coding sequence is TGTGCCAGCAGCTCGAGGGACAGGAACACTGAAGCTTTCTTT. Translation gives CASSSRDRNTEAFF.

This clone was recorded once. In nucleotides, the CDR3 is TGTGCCAGCAGTTTAATGGGGTTTACTCAGCCCCAGCATTTT. This codes for CASSLMGFTQPQHF. The chain employs TRBV28 and TRBJ1-5, with unresolved D. The CDR3 runs to 14 residues. Germline-derived CDR1 and CDR2 are MDHEN and SYDVKM. Trimming took off 2 bases at V and 6 bases at J, with 11 bases between the two ends.

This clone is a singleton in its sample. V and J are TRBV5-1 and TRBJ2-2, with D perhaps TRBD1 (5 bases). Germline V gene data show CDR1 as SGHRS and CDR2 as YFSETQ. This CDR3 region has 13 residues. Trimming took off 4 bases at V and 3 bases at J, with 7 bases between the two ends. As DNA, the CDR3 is TGCGCCAGCAGCCTACAGGACACCGGGGAGCTGTTTTTT. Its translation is CASSLQDTGELFF.

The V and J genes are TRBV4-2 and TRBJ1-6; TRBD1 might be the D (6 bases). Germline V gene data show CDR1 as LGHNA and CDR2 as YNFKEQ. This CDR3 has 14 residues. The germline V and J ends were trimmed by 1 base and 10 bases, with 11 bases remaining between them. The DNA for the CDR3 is TGTGCCAGCAGCCAAGTTACCAGGGGATCACCCCTCCACTTT. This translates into CASSQVTRGSPLHF.

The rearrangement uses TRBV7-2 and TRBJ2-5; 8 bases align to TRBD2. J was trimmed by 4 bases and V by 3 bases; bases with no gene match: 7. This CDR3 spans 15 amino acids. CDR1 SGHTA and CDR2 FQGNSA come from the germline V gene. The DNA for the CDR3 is TGTGCCAGCAGCTTGGCGGGACTAGTAATAGAGACCCAGTACTTC. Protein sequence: CASSLAGLVIETQYF.

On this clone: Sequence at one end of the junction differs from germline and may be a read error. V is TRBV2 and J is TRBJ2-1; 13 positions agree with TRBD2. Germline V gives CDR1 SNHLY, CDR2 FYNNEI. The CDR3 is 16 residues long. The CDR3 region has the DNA TGTGCCGGCAGCCCGACCGGACTAGCGGGAGCGGGTGAGCAGTTCTTC. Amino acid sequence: CAGSPTGLAGAGEQFF.

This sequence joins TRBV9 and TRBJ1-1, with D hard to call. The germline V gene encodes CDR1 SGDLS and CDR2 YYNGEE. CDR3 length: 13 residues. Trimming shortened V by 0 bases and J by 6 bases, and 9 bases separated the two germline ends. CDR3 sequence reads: CASSVGSSAEAFF. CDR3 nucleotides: TGTGCCAGCAGCGTAGGGTCTTCGGCTGAAGCTTTCTTT. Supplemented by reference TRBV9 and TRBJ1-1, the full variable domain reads DSGVTQTPKHLITATGQRVTLRCSPRSGDLSVYWYQQSLDQGLQFLIQYYNGEERAKGNILERFSAQQFPDLHSELNLSSLELGDSALYFCASSVGSSAEAFFGQGTRLTVV.

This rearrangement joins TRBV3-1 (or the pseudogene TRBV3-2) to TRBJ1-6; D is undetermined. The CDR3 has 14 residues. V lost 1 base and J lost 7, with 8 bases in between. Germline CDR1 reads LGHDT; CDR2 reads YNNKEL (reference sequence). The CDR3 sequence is CASSQVFMNSPLHF. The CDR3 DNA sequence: TGTGCCAGCAGCCAAGTTTTTATGAATTCACCCCTCCACTTT.

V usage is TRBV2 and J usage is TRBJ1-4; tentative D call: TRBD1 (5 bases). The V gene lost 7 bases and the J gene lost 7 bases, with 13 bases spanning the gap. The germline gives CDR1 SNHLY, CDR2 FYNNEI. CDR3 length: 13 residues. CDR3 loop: CASNGAPSEKLFF. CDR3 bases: TGTGCCAGCAATGGGGCGCCAAGTGAAAAACTGTTTTTT.

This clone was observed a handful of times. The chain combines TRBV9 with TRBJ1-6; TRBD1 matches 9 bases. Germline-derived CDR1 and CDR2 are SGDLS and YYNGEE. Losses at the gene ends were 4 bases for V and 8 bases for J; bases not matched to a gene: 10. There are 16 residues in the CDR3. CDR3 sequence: CASSPGTGSQHSPLHF. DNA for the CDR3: TGTGCCAGCAGCCCCGGGACAGGGTCCCAACATTCACCCCTCCACTTT.

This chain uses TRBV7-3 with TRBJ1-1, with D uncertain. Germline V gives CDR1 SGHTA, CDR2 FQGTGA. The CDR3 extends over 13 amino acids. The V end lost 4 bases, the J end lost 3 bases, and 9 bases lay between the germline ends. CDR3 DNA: TGTGCCAGCAGCTACCGGGGAGACACTGAAGCTTTCTTT. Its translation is CASSYRGDTEAFF.

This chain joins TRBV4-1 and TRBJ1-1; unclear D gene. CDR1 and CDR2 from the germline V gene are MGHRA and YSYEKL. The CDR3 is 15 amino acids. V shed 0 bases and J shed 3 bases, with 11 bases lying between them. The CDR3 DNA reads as TGCGCCAGCAGCCAAGAATCTGGCGGGCACACTGAAGCTTTCTTT. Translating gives CASSQESGGHTEAFF.

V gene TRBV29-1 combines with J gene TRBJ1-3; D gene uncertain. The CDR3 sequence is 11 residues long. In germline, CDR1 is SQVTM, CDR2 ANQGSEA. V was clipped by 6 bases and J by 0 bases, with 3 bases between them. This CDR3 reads CSVISGNTIYF. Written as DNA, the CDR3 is TGCAGCGTAATCTCTGGAAACACCATATATTTT.

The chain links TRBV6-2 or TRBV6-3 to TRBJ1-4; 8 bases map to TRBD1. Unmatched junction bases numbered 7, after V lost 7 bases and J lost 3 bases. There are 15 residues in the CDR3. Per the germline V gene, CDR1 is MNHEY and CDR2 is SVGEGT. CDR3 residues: CASIPGGVANEKLFF. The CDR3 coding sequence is TGTGCCAGCATCCCAGGGGGCGTCGCTAATGAAAAACTGTTTTTT.

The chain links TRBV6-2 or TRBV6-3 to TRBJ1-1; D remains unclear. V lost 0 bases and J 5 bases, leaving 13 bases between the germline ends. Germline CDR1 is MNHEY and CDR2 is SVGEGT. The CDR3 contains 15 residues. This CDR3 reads CASSYSGRRVTEAFF. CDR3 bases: TGTGCCAGCAGTTACTCCGGCCGGCGGGTAACTGAAGCTTTCTTT.

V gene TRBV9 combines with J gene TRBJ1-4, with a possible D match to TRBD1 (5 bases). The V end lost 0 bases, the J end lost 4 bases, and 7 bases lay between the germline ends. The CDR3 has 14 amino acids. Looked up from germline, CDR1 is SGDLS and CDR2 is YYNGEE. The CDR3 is CASSVAGSNEKLFF. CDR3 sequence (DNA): TGTGCCAGCAGCGTAGCAGGGAGTAATGAAAAACTGTTTTTT.

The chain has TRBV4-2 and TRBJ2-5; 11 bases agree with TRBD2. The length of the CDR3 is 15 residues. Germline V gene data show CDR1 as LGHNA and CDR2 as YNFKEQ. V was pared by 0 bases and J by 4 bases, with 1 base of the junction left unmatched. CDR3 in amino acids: CASSQDSGGAETQYF. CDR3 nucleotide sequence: TGTGCCAGCAGCCAAGATAGCGGGGGGGCAGAGACCCAGTACTTC.

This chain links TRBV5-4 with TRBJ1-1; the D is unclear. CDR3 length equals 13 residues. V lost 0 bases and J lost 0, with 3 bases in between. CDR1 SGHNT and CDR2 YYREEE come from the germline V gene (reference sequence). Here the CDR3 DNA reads TGTGCCAGCAGCTTGGATATGAACACTGAAGCTTTCTTT. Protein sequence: CASSLDMNTEAFF.

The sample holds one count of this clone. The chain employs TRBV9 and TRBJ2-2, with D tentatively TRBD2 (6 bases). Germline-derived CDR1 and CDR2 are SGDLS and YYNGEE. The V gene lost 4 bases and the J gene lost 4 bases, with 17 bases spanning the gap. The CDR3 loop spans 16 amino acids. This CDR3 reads CASSPMEGRGTGELFF. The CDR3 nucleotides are TGTGCCAGCAGCCCTATGGAGGGACGGGGCACCGGGGAGCTGTTTTTT.

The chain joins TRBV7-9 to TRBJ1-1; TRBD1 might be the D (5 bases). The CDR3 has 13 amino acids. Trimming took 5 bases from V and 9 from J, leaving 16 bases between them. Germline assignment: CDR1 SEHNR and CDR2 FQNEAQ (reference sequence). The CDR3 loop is CASSPSGGIQAFF. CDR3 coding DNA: TGTGCCAGCAGCCCCTCCGGGGGGATTCAAGCTTTCTTT. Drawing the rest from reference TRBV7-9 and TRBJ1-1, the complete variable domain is DTGVSQNPRHKITKRGQNVTFRCDPISEHNRLYWYRQTLGQGPEFLTYFQNEAQLEKSRLLSDRFSAERPKGSFSTLEIQRTEQGDSAMYLCASSPSGGIQAFFGQGTRLTVV.

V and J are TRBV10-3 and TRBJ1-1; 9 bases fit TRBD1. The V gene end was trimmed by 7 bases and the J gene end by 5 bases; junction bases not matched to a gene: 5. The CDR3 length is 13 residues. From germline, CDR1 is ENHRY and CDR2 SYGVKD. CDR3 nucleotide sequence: TGTGCCATCACGACAGGGGGTGGGACTGAAGCTTTCTTT. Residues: CAITTGGGTEAFF.

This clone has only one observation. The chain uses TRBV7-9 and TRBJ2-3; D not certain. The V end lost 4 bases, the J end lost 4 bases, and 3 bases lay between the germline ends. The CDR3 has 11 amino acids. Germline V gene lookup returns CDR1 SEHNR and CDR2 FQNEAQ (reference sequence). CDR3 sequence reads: CASSSADTQYF. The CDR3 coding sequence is TGTGCCAGCAGCTCGGCAGATACGCAGTATTTT.

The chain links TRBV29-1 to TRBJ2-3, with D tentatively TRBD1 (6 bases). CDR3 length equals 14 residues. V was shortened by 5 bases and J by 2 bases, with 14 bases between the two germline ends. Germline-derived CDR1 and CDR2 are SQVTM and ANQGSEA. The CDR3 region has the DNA TGCAGCGTTCTGGACAGCACTGACACAGATACGCAGTATTTT. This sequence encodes CSVLDSTDTDTQYF.